The clone carrying this TCR beta chain was found a few times. No antigen is known for it. This sample stems from a study of OX40 agonist ivuxolimab in advanced cancers. Study overall: Prior therapy, whether anti-PD-1, anti-PD-L1 or anti-CTLA-4, was allowed, and roughly 41% had some. Overall study findings and caveats: With doses of 0.1-3.0 mg/kg, partial responders showed among the lowest clonal expansion.

Libraries were prepared by immunoSEQ multiplex PCR; TCRdb keeps only in-frame clonotypes and omits some of them. The profile shows about 54,000 clones, about 89% of them singletons. The CDR3 sequence is 17 residues long. Germline CDR1 reads SGHRS; CDR2 reads YFSETQ. Trimming cost V 1 base and J 1 base; bases outside gene matches: 6. Sampling of blood occurred at baseline, cycle 4 day 1, and cycle 7 day 1. The TCR originated in an adult with an advanced solid tumor such as melanoma, head and neck, liver or kidney cancer. Sequences were derived from CD4+ or CD8+ T cells sorted from blood, sampled in a trial of the OX40 agonist ivuxolimab. This chain links TRBV5-1 with TRBJ2-2, with 8 bases that match TRBD2. DNA for the CDR3: TGCGCCAGCAGCTTGTTAACTAGCGGAATGAACACCGGGGAGCTGTTTTTT. This translates into CASSLLTSGMNTGELFF.